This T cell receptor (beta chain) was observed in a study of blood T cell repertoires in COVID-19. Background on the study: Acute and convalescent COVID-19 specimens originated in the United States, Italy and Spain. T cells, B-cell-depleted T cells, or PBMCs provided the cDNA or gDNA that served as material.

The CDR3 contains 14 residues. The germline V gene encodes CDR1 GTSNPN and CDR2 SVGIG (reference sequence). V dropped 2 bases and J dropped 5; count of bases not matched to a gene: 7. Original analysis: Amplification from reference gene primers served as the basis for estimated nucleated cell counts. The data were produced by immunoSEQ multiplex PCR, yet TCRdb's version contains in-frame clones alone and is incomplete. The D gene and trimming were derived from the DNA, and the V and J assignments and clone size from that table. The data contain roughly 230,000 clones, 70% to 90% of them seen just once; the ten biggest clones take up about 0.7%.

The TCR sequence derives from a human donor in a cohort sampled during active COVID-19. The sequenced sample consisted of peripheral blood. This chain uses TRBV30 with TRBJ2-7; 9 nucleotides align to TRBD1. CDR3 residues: CAWSHGQGRHEQYF. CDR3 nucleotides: TGTGCCTGGAGTCACGGACAGGGGAGGCACGAGCAGTACTTC.